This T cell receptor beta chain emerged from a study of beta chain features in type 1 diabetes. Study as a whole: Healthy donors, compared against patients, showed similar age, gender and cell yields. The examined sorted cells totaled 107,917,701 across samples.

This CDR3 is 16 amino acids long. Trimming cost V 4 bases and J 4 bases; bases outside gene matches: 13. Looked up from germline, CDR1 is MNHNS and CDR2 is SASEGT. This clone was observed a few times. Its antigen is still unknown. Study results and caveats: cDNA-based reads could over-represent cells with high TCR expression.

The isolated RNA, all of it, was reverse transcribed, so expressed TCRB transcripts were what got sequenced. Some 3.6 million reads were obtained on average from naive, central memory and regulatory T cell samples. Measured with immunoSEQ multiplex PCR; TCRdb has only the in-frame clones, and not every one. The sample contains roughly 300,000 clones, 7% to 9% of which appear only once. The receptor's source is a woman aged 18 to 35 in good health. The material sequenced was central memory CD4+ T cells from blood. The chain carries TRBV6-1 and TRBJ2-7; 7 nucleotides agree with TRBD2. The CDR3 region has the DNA TGTGCCAGCAGTGCCCTTTCGGGCGGGAGCAGGTACGAGCAGTACTTC. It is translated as CASSALSGGSRYEQYF.